This TCR beta chain originates from a study of T cell changes during pregnancy in multiple sclerosis. Produced via immunoSEQ multiplex PCR; TCRdb's table is partial and in-frame only. Among tens of thousands of clones listed, approximately 96% were seen once. Germline V gene lookup returns CDR1 MGHDK and CDR2 SYGVNS. The CDR3 covers 17 residues. Trimming took off 6 bases at V and 6 bases at J, with 25 bases between the two ends. The origin of this receptor is a female donor with multiple sclerosis, enrolled in a pregnancy study. The specimen comprised CD8+ T cells from peripheral blood mononuclear cells, sampled after pregnancy. The chain joins TRBV25-1 to TRBJ2-3, with a possible D match to TRBD1 (6 bases). The CDR3: CASRAKRQASGSDTQYF. DNA of the CDR3: TGTGCCAGCAGGGCCAAAAGACAGGCAAGTGGTTCGGATACGCAGTATTTT.